The sequence of this T cell receptor (beta chain) was determined in a study of regulatory T cells in long-lasting Graves disease. J gave up 4 bases and V 1 base, and 9 bases lay outside the gene matches. The CDR3 has 16 residues. CDR1 and CDR2 from the germline V gene are MGHRA and YSYEKL. TCR beta libraries were built with iRepertoire HTBI primers and Arm-PCR of CDR3 regions. TCRdb re-called the multiplex PCR reads through MiXCR, storing one row per CDR3 protein. The sample contains fewer than 550,000 distinct CDR3 sequences, more than 15% of which appear only once. Worth noting for this clonotype: The antigen is unknown.

General study results and limits: Analysis covered peripheral blood alone, not thyroid tissue.

Time point of the sample: newly diagnosed GD, antithyroid drugs for less than 3 months. PBMCs provided the RNA from which the TCR library was made. The data were also submitted as part of a second study, on T cells in Graves' hyperthyroidism and ophthalmopathy. As that study records: Those patients with uncontrolled infection, other autoimmune disease, pregnancy or lactation were excluded.

The chain uses TRBV4-1 and TRBJ1-2, with 7 bases fitting TRBD1. The material was peripheral blood mononuclear cells (PBMCs), obtained at new diagnosis, from a patient treated with antithyroid drugs. The origin of this receptor is a woman aged 35-60 years with Graves disease. The CDR3 coding sequence is TGCGCCAGCAGCCAAGTGGTCGGGACAGTTATCTATGGCTACACCTTC. The encoded protein is CASSQVVGTVIYGYTF.